This TCR beta chain was found in a study of OX40 agonist ivuxolimab in advanced cancers. The cohort excluded patients with autoimmune disease history or systemic immunosuppression. The CDR3 consists of 15 residues. Germline assignment: CDR1 MNHNY and CDR2 SVGAGI (reference sequence). The J segment lost 5 bases and the V segment lost 6 bases, leaving 9 bases of the junction unmatched. Clones were read by immunoSEQ multiplex PCR, and TCRdb kept only the in-frame ones, dropping some. The sample has fewer than 130,000 clones; around nine tenths are singletons. This chain uses TRBV6-6 with TRBJ1-2, with 10 bases matching TRBD1. This sequence was found in an adult with an advanced solid tumor such as melanoma, head and neck, liver or kidney cancer. The sample here was CD4+ or CD8+ T cells sorted from blood, taken in a trial of the OX40 agonist ivuxolimab. The CDR3 region is CASRDARDRGYGYTF. The DNA for the CDR3 is TGTGCCAGCAGGGACGCCCGGGACAGGGGATATGGCTACACCTTC.